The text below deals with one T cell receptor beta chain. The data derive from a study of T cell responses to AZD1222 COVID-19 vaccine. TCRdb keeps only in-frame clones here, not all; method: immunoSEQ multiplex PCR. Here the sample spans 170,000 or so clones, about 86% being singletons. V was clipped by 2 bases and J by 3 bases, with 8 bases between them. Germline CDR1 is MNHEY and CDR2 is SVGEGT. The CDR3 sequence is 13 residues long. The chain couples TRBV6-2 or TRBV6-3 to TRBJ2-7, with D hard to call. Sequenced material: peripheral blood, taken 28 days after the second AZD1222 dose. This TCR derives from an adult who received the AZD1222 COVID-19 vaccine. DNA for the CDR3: TGTGCCAGCAGTTACCCCCCTTACTACGAGCAGTACTTC. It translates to CASSYPPYYEQYF.